These T cell receptor beta chains were read from a single sample in a study of blood T cell repertoires in COVID-19. Sequenced by immunoSEQ multiplex PCR; TCRdb stores in-frame clones only, minus some. Among fewer than 200,000 clones listed, nearly 80% were seen once. Sequenced input: peripheral blood. These receptors were obtained from a woman in her seventies with acute or convalescent COVID-19. Both conserved end residues are trimmed from each CDR3.

>TRBJ1-1|TRBV7-3
ASSRASGGAAEAF
>TRBJ1-6|TRBV3-1/TRBV3-2
ASSQDGAGNSPLH
>TRBJ2-1|TRBV6-5
ASGSSRRSYNEQF
>TRBJ1-6|TRBV19
ASSSAASGQGSSYNSPLH
>TRBJ1-5|TRBV2
ASSVRGRDQPQH
>TRBJ2-2|TRBV6-6
ASSHLAGGPGELF
>TRBJ1-5|TRBV30
AWNQGTNQPQH
>TRBJ2-3|TRBV24-1
ATRTPGLKECTDTQY
>TRBJ1-2|TRBV12-3/TRBV12-4
TSTQILGYGYT
>TRBJ1-1|TRBV27
ASAGGVENTEAF
>TRBJ2-1|TRBV27
ASCGRTQSSYNEQF
>TRBJ2-7|TRBV15
ATSIGTSGNEQY
>TRBJ2-4|TRBV5-1
ASSFGTSGSLAKNIQY
>TRBJ2-1|TRBV7-2
ASSLALAEYNEQF
>TRBJ1-1|TRBV19
ASSTFGALTEAF
>TRBJ2-1|TRBV6-5
ATSSSGNNEQF
>TRBJ2-2|TRBV10-2
ASSESGLLAGVIGELF
>TRBJ2-7|TRBV6-6
ASSYVSLASYEQY
>TRBJ2-1|TRBV9
ASSATYGTNNEQF
>TRBJ2-7|TRBV7-2
ASGKTGGFGEQY
>TRBJ1-3|TRBV2
ASNPSVGNTIY
>TRBJ2-4|TRBV30
AWTDGIAKNIQY
>TRBJ2-5|TRBV13
ASSYKLAGAETQY